This T cell receptor beta chain was found in a study of T cell responses to AZD1222 COVID-19 vaccine. Study details: The analysis combined second doses at about 4 or about 12 weeks. General observations from the study: Females made up more of the donors, who were largely white British, and clonal diversity may have come out too low. Two AZD1222 administrations were followed by greater Spike-specific TCR breadth and depth.

Of note for this clone: Its antigen is not known.

Data came from immunoSEQ multiplex PCR; TCRdb stores just in-frame clones and leaves some out. The table records roughly 100,000 clones, about 90% of them present only once. The V and J ends lost 3 bases and 1 base respectively, with 7 bases between them. The CDR3 runs to 13 residues. Germline CDR1 is SGHRS and CDR2 is YFSETQ. This TCR was recovered from an adult in good health. The V and J genes are TRBV5-1 and TRBJ1-1, with unresolved D. Sample: peripheral blood, taken on day 0 of AZD1222 vaccination. The CDR3 is CASSSDANTEAFF. Here the CDR3 DNA reads TGCGCCAGCAGCTCCGATGCGAACACTGAAGCTTTCTTT.